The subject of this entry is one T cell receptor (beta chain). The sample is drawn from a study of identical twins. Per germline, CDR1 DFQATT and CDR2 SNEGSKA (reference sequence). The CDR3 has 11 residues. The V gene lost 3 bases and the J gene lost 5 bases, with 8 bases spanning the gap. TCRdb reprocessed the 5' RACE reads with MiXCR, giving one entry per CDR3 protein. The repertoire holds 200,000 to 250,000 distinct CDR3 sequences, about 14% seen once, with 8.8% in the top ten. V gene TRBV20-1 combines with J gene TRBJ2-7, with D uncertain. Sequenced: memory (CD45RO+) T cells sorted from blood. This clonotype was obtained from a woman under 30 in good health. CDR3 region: CSASDDHEQYF. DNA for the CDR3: TGCAGTGCTAGCGATGACCACGAGCAGTACTTC.